This TCR beta chain was retrieved from a study of molecular identifiers for immune sequencing clone quantification. TCRdb redid the calling of the PCR reads with MiXCR, one entry per CDR3 protein. The data show roughly 86,000 distinct CDR3 sequences, over 15% seen once. This CDR3 has 14 amino acids. J lost 3 bases, V lost 1 base, and 2 bases had no gene match. CDR1 and CDR2 from the germline V gene are KGHSH and LQKENI. This clonotype was found many times. The specimen sequenced was naive CD8+ T cells from blood, with Jurkat cell RNA spiked in. Subset meaning: FACS-sorted CD8+CD4-CCR7+CD45RA+ naive T cells. The V gene is TRBV18, the J gene TRBJ2-7, with 8 bases identical to TRBD1. This TCR was sampled from a human donor in good health. Some libraries in this study had Jurkat cell RNA spiked in. CDR3 nucleotide sequence: TGTGCCAGCTCACCACGGGACAGGTACTACGAGCAGTACTTC. Protein sequence: CASSPRDRYYEQYF.